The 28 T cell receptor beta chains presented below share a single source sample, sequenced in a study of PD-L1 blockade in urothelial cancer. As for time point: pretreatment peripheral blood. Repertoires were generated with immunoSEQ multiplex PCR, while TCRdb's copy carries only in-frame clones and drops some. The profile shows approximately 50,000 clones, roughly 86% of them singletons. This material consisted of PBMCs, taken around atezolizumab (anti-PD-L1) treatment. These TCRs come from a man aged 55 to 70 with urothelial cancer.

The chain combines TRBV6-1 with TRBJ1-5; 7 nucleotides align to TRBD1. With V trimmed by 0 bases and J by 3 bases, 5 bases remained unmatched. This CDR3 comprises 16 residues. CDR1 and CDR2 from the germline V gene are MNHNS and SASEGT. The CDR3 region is CASSEAKGQSNQPQHF. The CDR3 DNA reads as TGTGCCAGCAGTGAAGCGAAGGGACAGTCCAATCAGCCCCAGCATTTT.

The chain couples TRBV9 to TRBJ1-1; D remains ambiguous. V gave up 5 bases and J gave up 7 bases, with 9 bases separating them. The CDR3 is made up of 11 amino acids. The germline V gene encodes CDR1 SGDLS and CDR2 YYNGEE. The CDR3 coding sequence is TGTGCCAGCAGTCCGGGTGTTGAAGCTTTCTTT. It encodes CASSPGVEAFF.

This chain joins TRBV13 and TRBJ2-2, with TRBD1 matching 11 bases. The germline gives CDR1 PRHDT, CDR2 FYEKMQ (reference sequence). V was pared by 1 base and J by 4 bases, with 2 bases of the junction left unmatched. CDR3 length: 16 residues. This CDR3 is CASSLVGTGGTGELFF. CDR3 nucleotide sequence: TGTGCCAGCAGCTTAGTAGGGACAGGGGGCACCGGGGAGCTGTTTTTT.

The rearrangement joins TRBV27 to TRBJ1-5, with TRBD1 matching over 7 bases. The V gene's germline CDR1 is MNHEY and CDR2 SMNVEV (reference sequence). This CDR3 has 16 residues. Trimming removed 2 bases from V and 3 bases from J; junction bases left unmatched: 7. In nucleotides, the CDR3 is TGTGCCAGCAGTTTAAGGGGGCAGTTCTTCAATCAGCCCCAGCATTTT. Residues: CASSLRGQFFNQPQHF.

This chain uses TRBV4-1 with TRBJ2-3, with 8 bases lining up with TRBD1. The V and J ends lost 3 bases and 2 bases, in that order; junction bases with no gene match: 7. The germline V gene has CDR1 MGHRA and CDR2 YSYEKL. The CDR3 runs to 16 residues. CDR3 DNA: TGCGCCAGCAGCCAGACCGGGACAGGTGCCACAGATACGCAGTATTTT. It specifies CASSQTGTGATDTQYF.

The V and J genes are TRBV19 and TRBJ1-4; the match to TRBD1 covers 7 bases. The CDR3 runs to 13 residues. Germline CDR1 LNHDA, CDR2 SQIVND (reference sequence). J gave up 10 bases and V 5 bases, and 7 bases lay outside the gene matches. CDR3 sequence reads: CASSPRQGGKLFF. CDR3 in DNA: TGTGCCAGTAGTCCCCGACAGGGAGGAAAACTGTTTTTT. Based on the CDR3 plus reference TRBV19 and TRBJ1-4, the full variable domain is DGGITQSPKYLFRKEGQNVTLSCEQNLNHDAMYWYRQDPGQGLRLIYYSQIVNDFQKGDIAEGYSVSREKKESFPLTVTSAQKNPTAFYLCASSPRQGGKLFFGSGTQLSVL.

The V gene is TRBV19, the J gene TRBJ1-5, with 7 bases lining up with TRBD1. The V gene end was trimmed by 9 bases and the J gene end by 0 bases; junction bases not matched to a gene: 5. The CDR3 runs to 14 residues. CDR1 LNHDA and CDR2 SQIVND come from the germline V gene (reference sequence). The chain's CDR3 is CASSGQVSNQPQHF. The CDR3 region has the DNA TGTGCCAGCAGTGGACAGGTTAGCAATCAGCCCCAGCATTTT.

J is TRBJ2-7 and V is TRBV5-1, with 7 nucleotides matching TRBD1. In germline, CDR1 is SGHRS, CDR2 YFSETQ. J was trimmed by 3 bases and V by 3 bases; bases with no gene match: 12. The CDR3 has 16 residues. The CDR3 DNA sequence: TGCGCCAGCAGCTCCCAAAGGGACAGACTATTCTACGAGCAGTACTTC. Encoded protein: CASSSQRDRLFYEQYF.

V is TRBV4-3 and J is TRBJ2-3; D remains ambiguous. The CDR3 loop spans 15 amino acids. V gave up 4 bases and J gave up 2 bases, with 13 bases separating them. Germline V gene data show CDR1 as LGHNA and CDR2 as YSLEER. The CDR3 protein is CASSREREYTDTQYF. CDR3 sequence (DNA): TGCGCCAGCAGCCGCGAAAGAGAATACACAGATACGCAGTATTTT.

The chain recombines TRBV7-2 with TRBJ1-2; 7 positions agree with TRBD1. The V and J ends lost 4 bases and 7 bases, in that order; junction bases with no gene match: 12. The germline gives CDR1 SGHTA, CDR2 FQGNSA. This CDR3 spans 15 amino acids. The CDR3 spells CASSYRGQRAGGYTF. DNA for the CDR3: TGTGCCAGCAGCTACAGGGGACAGCGGGCTGGTGGCTACACCTTC.

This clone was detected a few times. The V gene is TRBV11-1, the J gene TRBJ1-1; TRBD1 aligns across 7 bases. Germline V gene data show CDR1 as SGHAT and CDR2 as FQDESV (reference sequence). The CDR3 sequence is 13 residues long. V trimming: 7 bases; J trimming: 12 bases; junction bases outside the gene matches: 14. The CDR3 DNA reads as TGTGCCAGCACCCAGGGAAGGACAGGACCTCCTTTCTTT. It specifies CASTQGRTGPPFF.

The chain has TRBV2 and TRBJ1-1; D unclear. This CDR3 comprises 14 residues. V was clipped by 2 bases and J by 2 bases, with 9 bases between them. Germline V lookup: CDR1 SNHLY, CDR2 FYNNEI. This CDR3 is CASSELRGNTEAFF. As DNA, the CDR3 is TGTGCCAGCAGTGAATTGCGGGGTAACACTGAAGCTTTCTTT. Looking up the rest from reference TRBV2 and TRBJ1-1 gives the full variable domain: EPEVTQTPSHQVTQMGQEVILRCVPISNHLYFYWYRQILGQKVEFLVSFYNNEISEKSEIFDDQFSVERPDGSNFTLKIRSTKLEDSAMYFCASSELRGNTEAFFGQGTRLTVV.

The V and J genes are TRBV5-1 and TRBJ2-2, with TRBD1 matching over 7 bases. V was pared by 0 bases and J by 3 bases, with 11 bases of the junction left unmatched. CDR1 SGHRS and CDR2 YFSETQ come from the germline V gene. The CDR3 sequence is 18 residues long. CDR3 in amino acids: CASSLVLGTVTYTGELFF. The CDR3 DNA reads TGCGCCAGCAGCTTGGTACTCGGGACAGTTACATACACCGGGGAGCTGTTTTTT. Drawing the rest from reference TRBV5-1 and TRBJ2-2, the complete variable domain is KAGVTQTPRYLIKTRGQQVTLSCSPISGHRSVSWYQQTPGQGLQFLFEYFSETQRNKGNFPGRFSGRQFSNSRSEMNVSTLELGDSALYLCASSLVLGTVTYTGELFFGEGSRLTVL.

Written as DNA, the CDR3 is TGTGCTAGTGGTCTCGACAGCGTCCAGTACTTC. Protein: CASGLDSVQYF. This chain connects TRBV12-5 to TRBJ2-7; D may be TRBD1 (5 bases). Per germline, CDR1 LGHNT and CDR2 FRNRAP. With 5 bases removed from V and 10 bases from J, the gap between germline ends came to 12 bases. CDR3 length: 11 residues. Supplemented by reference TRBV12-5 and TRBJ2-7, the full variable domain reads DARVTQTPRHKVTEMGQEVTMRCQPILGHNTVFWYRQTMMQGLELLAYFRNRAPLDDSGMPKDRFSAEMPDATLATLKIQPSEPRDSAVYFCASGLDSVQYFGPGTRLTVT.

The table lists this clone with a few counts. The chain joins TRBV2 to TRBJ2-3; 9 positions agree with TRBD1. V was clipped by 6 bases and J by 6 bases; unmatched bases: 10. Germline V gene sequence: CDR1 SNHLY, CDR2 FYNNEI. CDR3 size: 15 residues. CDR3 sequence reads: CASRGRDRVADTQYF. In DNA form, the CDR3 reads TGTGCCAGCAGGGGCCGGGACAGGGTGGCCGATACGCAGTATTTT.

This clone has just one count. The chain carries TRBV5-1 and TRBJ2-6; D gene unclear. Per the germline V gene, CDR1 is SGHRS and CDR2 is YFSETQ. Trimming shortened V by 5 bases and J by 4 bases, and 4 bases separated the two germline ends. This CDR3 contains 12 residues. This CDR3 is CASRSGANVLTF. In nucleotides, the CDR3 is TGCGCCAGCAGGAGCGGGGCCAACGTCCTGACTTTC.

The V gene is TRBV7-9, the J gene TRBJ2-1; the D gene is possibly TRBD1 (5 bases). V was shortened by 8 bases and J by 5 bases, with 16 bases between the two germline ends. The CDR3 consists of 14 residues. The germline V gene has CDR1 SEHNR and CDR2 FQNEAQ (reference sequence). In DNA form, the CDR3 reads TGTGCCAGCCTATTTTATCAGGGCCACAATGAGCAGTTCTTC. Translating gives CASLFYQGHNEQFF. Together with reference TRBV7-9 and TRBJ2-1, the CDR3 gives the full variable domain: DTGVSQNPRHKITKRGQNVTFRCDPISEHNRLYWYRQTLGQGPEFLTYFQNEAQLEKSRLLSDRFSAERPKGSFSTLEIQRTEQGDSAMYLCASLFYQGHNEQFFGPGTRLTVL.

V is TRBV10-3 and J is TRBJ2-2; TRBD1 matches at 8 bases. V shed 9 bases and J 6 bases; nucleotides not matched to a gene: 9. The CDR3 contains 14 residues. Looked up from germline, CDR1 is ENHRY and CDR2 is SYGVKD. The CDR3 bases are TGTGCCATGAAGGGACAGGCCCCCCCCGGGGAGCTGTTTTTT. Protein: CAMKGQAPPGELFF.

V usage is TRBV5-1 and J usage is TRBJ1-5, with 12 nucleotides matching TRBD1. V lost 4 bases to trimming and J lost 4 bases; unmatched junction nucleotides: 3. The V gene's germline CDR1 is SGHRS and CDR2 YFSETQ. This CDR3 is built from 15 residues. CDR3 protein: CASSEGQGANQPQHF. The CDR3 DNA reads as TGCGCCAGCAGCGAGGGACAGGGGGCGAATCAGCCCCAGCATTTT. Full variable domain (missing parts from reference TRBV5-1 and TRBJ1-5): KAGVTQTPRYLIKTRGQQVTLSCSPISGHRSVSWYQQTPGQGLQFLFEYFSETQRNKGNFPGRFSGRQFSNSRSEMNVSTLELGDSALYLCASSEGQGANQPQHFGDGTRLSIL.

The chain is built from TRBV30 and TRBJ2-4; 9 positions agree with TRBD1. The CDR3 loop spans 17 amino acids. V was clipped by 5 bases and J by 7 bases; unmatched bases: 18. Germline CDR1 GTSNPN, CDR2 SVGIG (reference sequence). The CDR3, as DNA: TGTGCCTGGGGCTGGCTACCGGGACAGGGTGATCGGAACATTCAGTACTTC. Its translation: CAWGWLPGQGDRNIQYF.

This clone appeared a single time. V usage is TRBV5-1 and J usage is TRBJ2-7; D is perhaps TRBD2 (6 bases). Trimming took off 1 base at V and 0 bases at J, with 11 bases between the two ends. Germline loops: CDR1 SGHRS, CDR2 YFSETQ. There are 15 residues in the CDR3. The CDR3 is CASSLRAEGSYEQYF. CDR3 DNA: TGCGCCAGCAGCTTGAGGGCGGAGGGCTCCTACGAGCAGTACTTC.

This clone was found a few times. The CDR3, as DNA: TGTGCCAGCAGCTTCAGACAGAACCAAGGAAGCGCAGATACGCAGTATTTT. Amino acid sequence: CASSFRQNQGSADTQYF. This chain links TRBV9 with TRBJ2-3, with TRBD1 as a possible D gene (5 bases). CDR3 length: 17 residues. Germline values: CDR1 SGDLS, CDR2 YYNGEE. V shed 4 bases and J shed 4 bases, with 22 bases lying between them.

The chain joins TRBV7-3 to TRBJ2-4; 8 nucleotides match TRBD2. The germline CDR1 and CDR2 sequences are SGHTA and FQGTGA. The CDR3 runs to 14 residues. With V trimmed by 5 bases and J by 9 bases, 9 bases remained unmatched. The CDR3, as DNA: TGTGCCAGCAGCCCGAACGGGAGGGGAGGCATTCAGTACTTC. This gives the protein CASSPNGRGGIQYF.

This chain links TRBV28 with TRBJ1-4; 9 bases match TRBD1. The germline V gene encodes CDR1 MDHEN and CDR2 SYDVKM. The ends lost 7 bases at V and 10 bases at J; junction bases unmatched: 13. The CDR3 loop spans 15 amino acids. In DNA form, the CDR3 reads TGTGCCAGCACCCCCCCGGGGACAGGGTCGGCAAAACTGTTTTTT. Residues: CASTPPGTGSAKLFF.

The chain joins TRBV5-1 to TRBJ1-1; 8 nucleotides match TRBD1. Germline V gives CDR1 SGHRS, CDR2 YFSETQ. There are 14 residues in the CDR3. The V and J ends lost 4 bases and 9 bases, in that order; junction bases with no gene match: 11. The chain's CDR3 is CASSIDRDRSKAFF. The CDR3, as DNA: TGCGCCAGCAGCATCGACCGGGACAGGTCAAAAGCTTTCTTT.

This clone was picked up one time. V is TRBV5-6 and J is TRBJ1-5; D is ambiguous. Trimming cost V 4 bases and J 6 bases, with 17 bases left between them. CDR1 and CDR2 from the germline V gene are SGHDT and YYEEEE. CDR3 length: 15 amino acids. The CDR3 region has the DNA TGTGCCAGCAGCCAGCGGACCACCATTAGTCAGCCCCAGCATTTT. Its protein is CASSQRTTISQPQHF. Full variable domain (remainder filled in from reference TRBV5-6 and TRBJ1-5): DAGVTQSPTHLIKTRGQQVTLRCSPKSGHDTVSWYQQALGQGPQFIFQYYEEEERQRGNFPDRFSGHQFPNYSSELNVNALLLGDSALYLCASSQRTTISQPQHFGDGTRLSIL.

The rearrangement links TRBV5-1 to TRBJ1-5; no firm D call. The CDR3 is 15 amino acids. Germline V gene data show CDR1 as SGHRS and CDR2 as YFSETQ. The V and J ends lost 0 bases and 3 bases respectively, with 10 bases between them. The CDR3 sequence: CASSLDSQHNQPQHF. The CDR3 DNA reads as TGCGCCAGCAGCTTGGACAGCCAACACAATCAGCCCCAGCATTTT. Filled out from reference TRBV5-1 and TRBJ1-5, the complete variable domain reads KAGVTQTPRYLIKTRGQQVTLSCSPISGHRSVSWYQQTPGQGLQFLFEYFSETQRNKGNFPGRFSGRQFSNSRSEMNVSTLELGDSALYLCASSLDSQHNQPQHFGDGTRLSIL.

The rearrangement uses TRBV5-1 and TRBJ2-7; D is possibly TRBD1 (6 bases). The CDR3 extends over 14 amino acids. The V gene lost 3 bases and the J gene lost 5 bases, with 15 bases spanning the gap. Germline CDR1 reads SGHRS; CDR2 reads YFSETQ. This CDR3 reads CASSSTGYGHEQYF. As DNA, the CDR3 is TGCGCCAGCAGCTCTACAGGGTACGGTCACGAGCAGTACTTC.